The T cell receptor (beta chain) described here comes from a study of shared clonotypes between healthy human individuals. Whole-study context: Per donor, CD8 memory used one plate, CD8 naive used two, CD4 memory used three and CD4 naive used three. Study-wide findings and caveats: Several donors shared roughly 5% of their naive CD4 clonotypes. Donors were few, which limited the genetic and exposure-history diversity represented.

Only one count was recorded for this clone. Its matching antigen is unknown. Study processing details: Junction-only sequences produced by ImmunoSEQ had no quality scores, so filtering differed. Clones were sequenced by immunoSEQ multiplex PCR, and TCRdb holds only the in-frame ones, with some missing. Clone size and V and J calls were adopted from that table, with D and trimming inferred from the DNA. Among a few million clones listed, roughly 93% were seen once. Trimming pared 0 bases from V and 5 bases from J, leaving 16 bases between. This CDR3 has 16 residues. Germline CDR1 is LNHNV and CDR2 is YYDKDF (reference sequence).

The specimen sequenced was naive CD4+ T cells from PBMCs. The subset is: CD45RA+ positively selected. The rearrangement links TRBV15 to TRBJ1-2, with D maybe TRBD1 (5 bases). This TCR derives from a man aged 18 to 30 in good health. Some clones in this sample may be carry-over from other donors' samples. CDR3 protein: CATSRDSGLQAYGYTF. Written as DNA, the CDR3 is TGTGCCACCAGCAGAGATTCTGGCCTACAGGCATATGGCTACACCTTC.